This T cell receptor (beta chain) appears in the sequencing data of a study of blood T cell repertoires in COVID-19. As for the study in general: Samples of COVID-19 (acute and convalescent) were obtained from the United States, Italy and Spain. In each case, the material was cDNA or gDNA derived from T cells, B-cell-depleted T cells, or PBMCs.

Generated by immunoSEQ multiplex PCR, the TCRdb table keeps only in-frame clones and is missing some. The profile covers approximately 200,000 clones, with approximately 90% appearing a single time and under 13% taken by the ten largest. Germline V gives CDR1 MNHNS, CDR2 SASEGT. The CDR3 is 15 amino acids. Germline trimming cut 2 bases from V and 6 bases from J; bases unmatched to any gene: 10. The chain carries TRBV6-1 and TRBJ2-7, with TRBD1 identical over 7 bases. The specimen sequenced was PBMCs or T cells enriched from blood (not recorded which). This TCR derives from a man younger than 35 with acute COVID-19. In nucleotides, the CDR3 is TGTGCCAGCAGTGAAAAAGCACAGGGGAAGACCGAGCAGTACTTC. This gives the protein CASSEKAQGKTEQYF.